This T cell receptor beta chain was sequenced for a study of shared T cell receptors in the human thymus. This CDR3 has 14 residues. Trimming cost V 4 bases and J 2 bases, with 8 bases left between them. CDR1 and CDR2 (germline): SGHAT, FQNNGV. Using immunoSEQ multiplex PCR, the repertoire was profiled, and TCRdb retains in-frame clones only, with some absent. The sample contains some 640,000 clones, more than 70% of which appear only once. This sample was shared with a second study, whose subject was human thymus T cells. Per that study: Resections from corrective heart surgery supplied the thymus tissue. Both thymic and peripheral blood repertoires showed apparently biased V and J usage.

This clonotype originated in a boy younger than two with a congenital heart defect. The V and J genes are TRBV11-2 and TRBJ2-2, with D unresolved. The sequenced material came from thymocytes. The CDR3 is CASSSPLNTGELFF. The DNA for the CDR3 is TGTGCCAGCAGCTCCCCCCTTAACACCGGGGAGCTGTTTTTT.